This TCR beta chain appears in the sequencing data of a study of CD8+CD57+ T cells in acquired aplastic anemia. Across the whole study: Sorted CD4+ plus CD8+ cells gave DNA averaging roughly 3.5 ug. General study findings and limits: For CD8+ Simpson's diversity, patients and controls showed no significant difference. Shared by patients and controls, some 29 CD8+ CDR3s were abundant in patients.

Profiles of TCR beta VDJ and CDR3 were generated from a genomic DNA template. From the reads, TCRdb called clonotypes with MiXCR, one entry per CDR3 protein. The sample records 150,000 to 200,000 distinct CDR3 sequences, about three fifths being singletons. Trimming stripped 5 bases from V and 10 bases from J, with 9 bases between. This CDR3 has 11 residues. Germline V lookup: CDR1 ENHRY, CDR2 SYGVKD. This clonotype has a single count. Its antigen remains unidentified. Material: sorted CD4+, CD8+, or CD8+CD57+ T cells (not recorded which) from PBMCs. This chain joins TRBV10-3 and TRBJ2-1, with a weak D call TRBD1 (6 bases). The TCR was taken from a human donor in good health. This CDR3 reads CAISPGQEQFF. CDR3 DNA sequence: TGTGCCATCAGTCCGGGACAAGAGCAGTTCTTC.